Listed here is a single TCR beta chain. This entry belongs to a study of blood T cell repertoires in COVID-19. Study as a whole: Samples representing acute and convalescent COVID-19 were sourced from the United States, Italy and Spain.

Germline loops: CDR1 MNHNS, CDR2 SASEGT. V was clipped by 3 bases and J by 3 bases, with 6 bases between them. This CDR3 contains 12 residues. This table comes from immunoSEQ multiplex PCR, and its TCRdb copy is limited to in-frame clones, with some not included. The repertoire holds more than 85,000 clones, with nearly 90% as singletons. The chain links TRBV6-1 to TRBJ2-7; D might be TRBD1 (5 bases). This receptor was identified in a woman in her fifties or sixties with acute or convalescent COVID-19. The specimen sequenced was peripheral blood. This CDR3 reads CASSDRVYEQYF. The CDR3 coding sequence is TGTGCCAGCAGTGACAGGGTCTACGAGCAGTACTTC.